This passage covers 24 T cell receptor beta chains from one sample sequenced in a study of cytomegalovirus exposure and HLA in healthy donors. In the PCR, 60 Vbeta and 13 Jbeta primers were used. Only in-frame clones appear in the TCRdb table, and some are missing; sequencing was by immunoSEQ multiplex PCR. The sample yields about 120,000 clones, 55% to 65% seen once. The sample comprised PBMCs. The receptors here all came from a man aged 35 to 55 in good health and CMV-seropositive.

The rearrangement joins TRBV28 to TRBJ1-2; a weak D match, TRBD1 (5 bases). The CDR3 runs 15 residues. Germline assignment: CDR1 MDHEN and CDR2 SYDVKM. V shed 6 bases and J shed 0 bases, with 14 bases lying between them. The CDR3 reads CASRPGDSTNYGYTF. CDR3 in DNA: TGTGCCAGCAGACCCGGGGACTCTACTAACTATGGCTACACCTTC.

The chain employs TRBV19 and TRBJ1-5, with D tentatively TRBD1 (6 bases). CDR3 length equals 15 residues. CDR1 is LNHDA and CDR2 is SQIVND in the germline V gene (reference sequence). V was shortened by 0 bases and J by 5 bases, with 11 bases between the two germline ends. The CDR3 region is CASSIDQQGDQPQHF. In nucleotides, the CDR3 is TGTGCCAGTAGTATAGATCAACAGGGAGATCAGCCCCAGCATTTT.

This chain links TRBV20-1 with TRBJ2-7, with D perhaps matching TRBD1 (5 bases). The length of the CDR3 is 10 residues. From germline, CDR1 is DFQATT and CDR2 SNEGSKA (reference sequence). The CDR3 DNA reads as TGCTCTTCATGGGGCCACGAGCAGTACTTC. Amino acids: CSSWGHEQYF.

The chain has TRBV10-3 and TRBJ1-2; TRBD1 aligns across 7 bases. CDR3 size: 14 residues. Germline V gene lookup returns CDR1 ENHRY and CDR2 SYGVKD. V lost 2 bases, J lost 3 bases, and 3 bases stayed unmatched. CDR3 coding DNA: TGTGCCATCAGTGAGATGGGACAGTACTATGGCTACACCTTC. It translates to CAISEMGQYYGYTF.

The CDR3 nucleotides are TGTGCCAGCTCAGGTCCGGGACAGGACCCCGTCTCCTATAATTCACCCCTCCACTTT. This codes for CASSGPGQDPVSYNSPLHF. The chain is built from TRBV18 and TRBJ1-6, with 8 bases matching TRBD1. The CDR3 runs to 19 residues. The germline V gene has CDR1 KGHSH and CDR2 LQKENI. V gave up 5 bases and J gave up 0 bases; unmatched junction bases: 12.

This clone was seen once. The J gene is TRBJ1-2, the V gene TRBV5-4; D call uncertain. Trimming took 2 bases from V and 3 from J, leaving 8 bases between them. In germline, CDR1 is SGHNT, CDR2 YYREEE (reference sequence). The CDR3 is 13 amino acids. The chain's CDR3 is CASSFSEYYGYTF. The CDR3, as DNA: TGTGCCAGCAGCTTCAGCGAGTACTATGGCTACACCTTC.

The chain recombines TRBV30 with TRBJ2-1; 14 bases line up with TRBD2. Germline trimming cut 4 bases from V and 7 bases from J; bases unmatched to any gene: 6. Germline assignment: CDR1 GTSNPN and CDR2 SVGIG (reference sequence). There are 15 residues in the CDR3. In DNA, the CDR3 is TGTGCCTGGATCTGGGGACTAGCGGGGGCTAATGAGCAGTTCTTC. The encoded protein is CAWIWGLAGANEQFF.

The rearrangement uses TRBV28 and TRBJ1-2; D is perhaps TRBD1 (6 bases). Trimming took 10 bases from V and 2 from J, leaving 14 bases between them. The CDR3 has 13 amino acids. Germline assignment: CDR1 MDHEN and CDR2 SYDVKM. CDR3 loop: CATPDRSNYGYTF. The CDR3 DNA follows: TGTGCCACCCCGGACAGATCAAACTATGGCTACACCTTC.

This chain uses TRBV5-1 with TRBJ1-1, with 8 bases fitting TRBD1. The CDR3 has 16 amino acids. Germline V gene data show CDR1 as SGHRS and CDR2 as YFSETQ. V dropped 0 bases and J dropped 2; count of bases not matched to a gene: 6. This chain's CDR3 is CASSLGTTGDNTEAFF. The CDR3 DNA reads TGCGCCAGCAGCTTGGGGACGACAGGGGATAACACTGAAGCTTTCTTT.

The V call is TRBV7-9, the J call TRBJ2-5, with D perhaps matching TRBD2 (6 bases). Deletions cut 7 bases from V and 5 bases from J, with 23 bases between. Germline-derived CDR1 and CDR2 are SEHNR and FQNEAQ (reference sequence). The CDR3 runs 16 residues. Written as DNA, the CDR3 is TGTGCCAGCAAAGCCGGAACTAGCAGGACTGGGGAGACCCAGTACTTC. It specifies CASKAGTSRTGETQYF.

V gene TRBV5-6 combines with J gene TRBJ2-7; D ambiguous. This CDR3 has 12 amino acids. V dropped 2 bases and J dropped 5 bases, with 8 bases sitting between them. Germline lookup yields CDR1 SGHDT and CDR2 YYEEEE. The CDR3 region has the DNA TGTGCCAGCAGCTTCCAGGCCCACGAGCAGTACTTC. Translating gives CASSFQAHEQYF.

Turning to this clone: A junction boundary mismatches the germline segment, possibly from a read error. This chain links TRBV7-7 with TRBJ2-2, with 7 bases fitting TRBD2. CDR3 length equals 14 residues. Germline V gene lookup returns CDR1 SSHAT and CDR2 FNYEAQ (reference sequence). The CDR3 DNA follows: TGTGCTAGCAGCTACGGACTAGAAGCCGGGGAGCTGTTTTTT. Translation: CASSYGLEAGELFF. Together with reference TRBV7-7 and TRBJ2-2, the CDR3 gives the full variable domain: GAGVSQSPRYKVTKRGQDVTLRCDPISSHATLYWYQQALGQGPEFLTYFNYEAQPDKSGLPSDRFSAERPEGSISTLTIQRTEQRDSAMYRCASSYGLEAGELFFGEGSRLTVL.

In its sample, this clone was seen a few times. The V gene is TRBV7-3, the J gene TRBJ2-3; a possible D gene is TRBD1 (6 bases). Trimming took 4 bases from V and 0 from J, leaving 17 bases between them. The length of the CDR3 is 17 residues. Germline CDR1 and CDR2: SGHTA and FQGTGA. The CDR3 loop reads CASSYLLNGTSTDTQYF. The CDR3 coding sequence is TGTGCCAGCAGCTACCTCCTGAATGGGACAAGCACAGATACGCAGTATTTT.

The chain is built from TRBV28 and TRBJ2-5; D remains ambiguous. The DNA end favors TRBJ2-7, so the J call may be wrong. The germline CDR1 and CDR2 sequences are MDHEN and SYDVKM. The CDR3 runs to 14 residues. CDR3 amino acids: CASSLGNRLYEQYF. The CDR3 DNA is TGTGCCAGCAGTTTAGGTAACCGACTCTACGAGCAGTACTTC.

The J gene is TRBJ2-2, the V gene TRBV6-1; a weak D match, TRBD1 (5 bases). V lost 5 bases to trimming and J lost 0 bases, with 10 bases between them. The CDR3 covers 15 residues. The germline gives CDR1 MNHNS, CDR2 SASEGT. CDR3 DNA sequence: TGTGCCAGCAGTTTCTTGGGGCCGAACACCGGGGAGCTGTTTTTT. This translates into CASSFLGPNTGELFF.

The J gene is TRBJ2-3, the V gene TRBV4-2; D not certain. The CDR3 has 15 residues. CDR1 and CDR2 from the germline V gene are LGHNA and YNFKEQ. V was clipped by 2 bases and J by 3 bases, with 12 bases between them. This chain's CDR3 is CASSQRPGVTDTQYF. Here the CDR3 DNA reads TGTGCCAGCAGCCAACGTCCTGGAGTAACAGATACGCAGTATTTT.

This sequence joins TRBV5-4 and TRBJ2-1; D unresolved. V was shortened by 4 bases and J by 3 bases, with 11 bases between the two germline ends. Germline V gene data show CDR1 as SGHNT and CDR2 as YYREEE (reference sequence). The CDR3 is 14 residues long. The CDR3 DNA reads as TGTGCCAGCAGCGCCGAGTATGGCTACAATGAGCAGTTCTTC. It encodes CASSAEYGYNEQFF.

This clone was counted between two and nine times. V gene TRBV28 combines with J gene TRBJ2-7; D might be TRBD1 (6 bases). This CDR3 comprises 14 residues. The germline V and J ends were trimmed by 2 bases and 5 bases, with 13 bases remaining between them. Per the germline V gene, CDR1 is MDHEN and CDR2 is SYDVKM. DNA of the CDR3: TGTGCCAGCAGTTTACAGGGGATCATCCACGAGCAGTACTTC. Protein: CASSLQGIIHEQYF.

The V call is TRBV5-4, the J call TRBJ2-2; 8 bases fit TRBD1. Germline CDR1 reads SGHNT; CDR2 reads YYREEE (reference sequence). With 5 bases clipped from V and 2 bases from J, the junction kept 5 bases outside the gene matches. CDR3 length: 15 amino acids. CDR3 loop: CASSRDRRNTGELFF. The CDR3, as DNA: TGTGCCAGCAGTCGGGACAGGCGCAACACCGGGGAGCTGTTTTTT. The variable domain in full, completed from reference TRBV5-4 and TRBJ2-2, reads ETGVTQSPTHLIKTRGQQVTLRCSSQSGHNTVSWYQQALGQGPQFIFQYYREEENGRGNFPPRFSGLQFPNYSSELNVNALELDDSALYLCASSRDRRNTGELFFGEGSRLTVL.

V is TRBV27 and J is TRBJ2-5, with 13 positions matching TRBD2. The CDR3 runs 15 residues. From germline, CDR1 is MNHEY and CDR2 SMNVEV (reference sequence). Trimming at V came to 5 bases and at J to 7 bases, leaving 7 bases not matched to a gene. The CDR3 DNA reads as TGTGCCAGCAGTCAGACTAGCGGGGGGATCGGGACCCAGTACTTC. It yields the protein CASSQTSGGIGTQYF.

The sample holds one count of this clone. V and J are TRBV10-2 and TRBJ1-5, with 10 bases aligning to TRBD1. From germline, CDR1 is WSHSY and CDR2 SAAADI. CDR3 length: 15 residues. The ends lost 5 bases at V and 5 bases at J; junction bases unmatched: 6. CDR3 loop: CASSRTTGGDQPQHF. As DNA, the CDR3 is TGCGCCAGCAGTCGAACGACAGGGGGCGATCAGCCCCAGCATTTT.

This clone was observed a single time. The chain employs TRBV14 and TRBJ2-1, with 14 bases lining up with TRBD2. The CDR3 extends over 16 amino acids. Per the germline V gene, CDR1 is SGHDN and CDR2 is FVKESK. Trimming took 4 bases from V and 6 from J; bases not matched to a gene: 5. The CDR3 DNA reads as TGTGCCAGCAGCCCACCGGGACTAGCGGGAGCCAATGAGCAGTTCTTC. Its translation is CASSPPGLAGANEQFF.

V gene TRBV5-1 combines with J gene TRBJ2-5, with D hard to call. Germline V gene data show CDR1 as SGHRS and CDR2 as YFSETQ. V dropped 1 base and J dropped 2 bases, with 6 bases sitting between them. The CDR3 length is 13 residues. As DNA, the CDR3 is TGCGCCAGCAGCTTGAATGTACAAGAGACCCAGTACTTC. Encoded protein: CASSLNVQETQYF.

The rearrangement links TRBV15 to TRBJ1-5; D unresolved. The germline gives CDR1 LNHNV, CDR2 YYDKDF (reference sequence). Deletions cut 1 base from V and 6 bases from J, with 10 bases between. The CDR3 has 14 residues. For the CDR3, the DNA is TGTGCCACCAGCAGAGGGCAGGCTACTCAGCCCCAGCATTTT. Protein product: CATSRGQATQPQHF.